A selection of T cell receptor beta chains follows, all from one sample in a study of T cell responses to AZD1222 COVID-19 vaccine. TCRdb keeps only in-frame clones here, not all; method: immunoSEQ multiplex PCR. The sample has about 140,000 clones, about 92% seen once. This specimen was peripheral blood, taken 28 days after the second AZD1222 dose. The receptors stem from an adult who received the AZD1222 COVID-19 vaccine. The CDR3 runs from the conserved cysteine through the conserved F or W.

CDR3 protein,J gene,V gene
CASKPPPGDTQYF,TRBJ2-3,TRBV28
CASRENSGANVLTF,TRBJ2-6,TRBV6-5
CASTQGGTYGYTF,TRBJ1-2,TRBV28
CASSLSGGSSYEQYF,TRBJ2-7,TRBV7-3
CASSSRRGQGVQTEAFF,TRBJ1-1,TRBV19
CASSLSGTGGDGYTF,TRBJ1-2,TRBV9
CASSRQGHSYEQYF,TRBJ2-7,TRBV3-1/TRBV3-2
CASSLRAGGYNEQFF,TRBJ2-1,TRBV7-3
CASSQTTGTSAYNEQFF,TRBJ2-1,TRBV5-1
CASSPTQGAGSPLHF,TRBJ1-6,TRBV6-5
CASSLTERYNSPLHF,TRBJ1-6,TRBV4-1
CASSWGQMNTEAFF,TRBJ1-1,TRBV7-9
CATSDLKGIAGNTIYF,TRBJ1-3,TRBV24-1
CASSPQVQGASTEAFF,TRBJ1-1,TRBV18
CASSPKYTGELFF,TRBJ2-2,TRBV5-4
CASSVLTGELFF,TRBJ2-2,TRBV9